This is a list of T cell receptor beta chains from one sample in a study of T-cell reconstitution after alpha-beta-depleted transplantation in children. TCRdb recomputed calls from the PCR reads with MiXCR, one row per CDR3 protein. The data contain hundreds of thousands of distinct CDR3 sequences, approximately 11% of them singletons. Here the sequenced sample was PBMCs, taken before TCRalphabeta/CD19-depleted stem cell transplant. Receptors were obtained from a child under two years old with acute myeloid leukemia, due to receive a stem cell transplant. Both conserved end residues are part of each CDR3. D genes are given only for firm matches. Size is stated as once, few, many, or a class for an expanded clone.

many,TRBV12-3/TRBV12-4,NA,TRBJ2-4,TGTGCCAGCAGTCCTACAGGGTACATTCAGTACTTC,CASSPTGYIQYF
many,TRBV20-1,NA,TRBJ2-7,TGCAGTGCTAGAGGGGGTAGCGGAATCTACGAGCAGTACTTC,CSARGGSGIYEQYF
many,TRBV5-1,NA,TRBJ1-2,TGCGCCAGCAGCGACCCTCGGAGGGTAGGACAAGAGGATGGCTACACCTTC,CASSDPRRVGQEDGYTF
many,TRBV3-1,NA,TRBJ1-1,TGTGCCAGCAGCCAAGCGCCGGGTCGGGTGGCTTTCTTT,CASSQAPGRVAFF
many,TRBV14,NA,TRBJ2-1,TGTGCCAGCAGCCAGGGGACCTACAATGAGCAGTTCTTC,CASSQGTYNEQFF
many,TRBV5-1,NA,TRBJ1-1,TGCGCCAGCAGCTTGGAGGTTCTAAAAGGGACTGAAGCTTTCTTT,CASSLEVLKGTEAFF
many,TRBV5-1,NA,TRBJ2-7,TGCGCCAGCAGCTTGGGTCAGGCCAGCTCCTACGAGCAGTACTTC,CASSLGQASSYEQYF
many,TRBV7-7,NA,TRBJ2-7,TGTGCCAGCAGCTTAGATAGGTCAGGCGAGCAGTACTTC,CASSLDRSGEQYF
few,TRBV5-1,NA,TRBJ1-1,TGCGCCAGCAGCTTCGCCGGGGAGACTGAAGCTTTCTTT,CASSFAGETEAFF
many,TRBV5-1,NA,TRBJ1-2,TGCGCCAGCAGCTTGGAGGCACCCAGGGGTAACTATGGCTACACCTTC,CASSLEAPRGNYGYTF
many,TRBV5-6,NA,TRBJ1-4,TGTGCCAGCAGCCCCGACAGAGGGACTAATGAAAAACTGTTTTTT,CASSPDRGTNEKLFF